These 17 T cell receptor beta chains originate from one sample sequenced in a study of glioma-infiltrating T cells after dendritic cell vaccination. Using immunoSEQ multiplex PCR, the repertoire was profiled, and TCRdb retains in-frame clones only, with some absent. The data show fewer than 110,000 clones, 75% to 85% seen once. Sequences were derived from blood, sampled before dendritic cell vaccination. The receptor set was obtained from a human donor with glioblastoma.

V usage is TRBV14 and J usage is TRBJ2-7; the D is unclear. From germline, CDR1 is SGHDN and CDR2 FVKESK. CDR3 length: 14 residues. Deletions cut 0 bases from V and 0 bases from J, with 6 bases between. In nucleotides, the CDR3 is TGTGCCAGCAGCCAAGAGTGGGCCTCCTACGAGCAGTACTTC. Amino acids: CASSQEWASYEQYF.

The chain joins TRBV6-6 to TRBJ2-5; a weak D match, TRBD2 (7 bases). The V gene's germline CDR1 is MNHNY and CDR2 SVGAGI (reference sequence). V was trimmed by 0 bases and J by 4 bases, leaving 12 bases between them. This CDR3 region has 15 residues. The CDR3 nucleotides read TGTGCCAGCAGTTACTCGGGGGGGGCGGGAGAGACCCAGTACTTC. It yields the protein CASSYSGGAGETQYF.

The chain combines TRBV5-6 with TRBJ2-3, with 8 bases aligning to TRBD2. CDR1 is SGHDT, CDR2 YYEEEE, per germline. The CDR3 contains 17 residues. Trimming took 5 bases from V and 1 from J; bases not matched to a gene: 12. The CDR3 region is CASSPPPGGAGTDTQYF. The CDR3 DNA sequence: TGTGCCAGCAGTCCCCCCCCCGGGGGGGCCGGCACAGATACGCAGTATTTT.

This chain links TRBV6-5 with TRBJ1-5; perhaps TRBD1 as D (5 bases). This CDR3 is 13 amino acids long. CDR1 is MNHEY and CDR2 is SVGAGI in the germline V gene. The V end lost 6 bases, the J end lost 6 bases, and 12 bases lay between the germline ends. The CDR3 region is CASSQGYTQPQHF. The CDR3 DNA follows: TGTGCCAGCAGCCAGGGTTACACTCAGCCCCAGCATTTT.

The V call is TRBV11-2, the J call TRBJ2-1, with D possibly matching TRBD1 (6 bases). CDR1 and CDR2 from the germline V gene are SGHAT and FQNNGV. V was clipped by 0 bases and J by 7 bases, with 13 bases between them. The CDR3 totals 15 residues. The CDR3 nucleotides read TGTGCCAGCAGCTTAGAAGCCACAGGGTGGAATGAGCAGTTCTTC. It translates to CASSLEATGWNEQFF. The whole variable domain, filled in from reference TRBV11-2 and TRBJ2-1, reads EAGVAQSPRYKIIEKRQSVAFWCNPISGHATLYWYQQILGQGPKLLIQFQNNGVVDDSQLPKDRFSAERLKGVDSTLKIQPAKLEDSAVYLCASSLEATGWNEQFFGPGTRLTVL.

The V call is TRBV2, the J call TRBJ2-7; 7 bases align to TRBD1. CDR1 and CDR2 (germline): SNHLY, FYNNEI. The length of the CDR3 is 14 residues. V dropped 6 bases and J dropped 9; count of bases not matched to a gene: 14. The CDR3 protein is CASSLPPGQPLQYF. The CDR3 nucleotides are TGTGCCAGCAGCCTACCACCGGGACAGCCTCTGCAGTACTTC.

J is TRBJ2-2 and V is TRBV29-1; 9 bases agree with TRBD1. Losses at the gene ends were 5 bases for V and 5 bases for J; bases not matched to a gene: 12. Germline loops: CDR1 SQVTM, CDR2 ANQGSEA. The CDR3 length is 16 residues. The CDR3 nucleotides are TGCAGCGTTCGGGGGCGGACAGGGGCGGGAACCGGGGAGCTGTTTTTT. Its translation: CSVRGRTGAGTGELFF.

The chain combines TRBV6-5 with TRBJ2-7; D is ambiguous. Per the germline V gene, CDR1 is MNHEY and CDR2 is SVGAGI. The CDR3 consists of 13 residues. V lost 4 bases, J lost 3 bases, and 10 bases lay in between. DNA of the CDR3: TGTGCCAGCAGTTTGGGCAATCTCTACGAGCAGTACTTC. Its translation: CASSLGNLYEQYF.

The CDR3 protein is CASSVDGVTDTQYF. The DNA of the CDR3 is TGTGCCAGCAGCGTTGACGGGGTCACAGATACGCAGTATTTT. The V gene is TRBV9, the J gene TRBJ2-3, with D tentatively TRBD2 (5 bases). Germline V gives CDR1 SGDLS, CDR2 YYNGEE. The CDR3 loop spans 14 amino acids. V lost 2 bases to trimming and J lost 2 bases, with 9 bases between them.

The V and J genes are TRBV4-1 and TRBJ2-1; D possibly corresponds to TRBD2 (6 bases). This CDR3 spans 15 amino acids. Deletions cut 1 base from V and 4 bases from J, with 11 bases between. The germline CDR1 and CDR2 sequences are MGHRA and YSYEKL. The CDR3 coding sequence is TGCGCCAGCAGCCAAGCACTGCGGGGATACAATGAGCAGTTCTTC. Protein: CASSQALRGYNEQFF.

This chain connects TRBV4-3 to TRBJ1-1; tentatively, D is TRBD1 (5 bases). Per germline, CDR1 LGHNA and CDR2 YSLEER. V lost 1 base, J lost 6 bases, and 24 bases lay in between. This CDR3 contains 18 residues. The DNA of the CDR3 is TGCGCCAGCAGCCAAGGACCCCGCGGGACGGTCGGCGGCGCTGAAGCTTTCTTT. Translated, it gives CASSQGPRGTVGGAEAFF.

The genes are TRBV21-1 and TRBJ2-5; the D call TRBD1 from the table was never checked on the DNA. TRBV21-1 is reported as a pseudogene. The CDR3 is 13 residues long. The CDR3 sequence: CASSTRQRETQYF. CDR3 sequence (DNA): TGTGCCAGCAGCACCCGACAGAGAGAGACCCAGTACTTC.

The chain uses TRBV18 and TRBJ1-1, with 8 nucleotides matching TRBD1. Germline CDR1 and CDR2: KGHSH and LQKENI. The junction had 13 bases not matched to a gene; V was cut back by 3 bases and J by 1 base. The CDR3 runs to 18 residues. DNA for the CDR3: TGTGCCAGCTCACCTCGTCGCTGGCAGGGGGCCAAGAACACTGAAGCTTTCTTT. Translation: CASSPRRWQGAKNTEAFF.

The V gene is TRBV7-2, the J gene TRBJ2-7, with 10 bases identical to TRBD2. J lost 2 bases, V lost 5 bases, and 3 bases had no gene match. Looked up from germline, CDR1 is SGHTA and CDR2 is FQGNSA. The CDR3 covers 14 residues. For the CDR3, the DNA is TGTGCCAGCAGCCACACTAGCGGGGCCTACGAGCAGTACTTC. Its protein is CASSHTSGAYEQYF. The full variable domain, rest sourced from reference TRBV7-2 and TRBJ2-7, is GAGVSQSPSNKVTEKGKDVELRCDPISGHTALYWYRQSLGQGLEFLIYFQGNSAPDKSGLPSDRFSAERTGGSVSTLTIQRTQQEDSAVYLCASSHTSGAYEQYFGPGTRLTVT.

J is TRBJ1-1 and V is TRBV5-1, with D tentatively TRBD1 (5 bases). Trimming shortened V by 0 bases and J by 4 bases, and 10 bases separated the two germline ends. Per germline, CDR1 SGHRS and CDR2 YFSETQ. The CDR3 contains 14 residues. CDR3 sequence reads: CASSLESRGTEAFF. CDR3 sequence (DNA): TGCGCCAGCAGCTTGGAGTCAAGGGGCACTGAAGCTTTCTTT.

V is TRBV5-1 and J is TRBJ1-1, with 8 bases matching TRBD1. J lost 1 base, V lost 6 bases, and 5 bases had no gene match. Germline V gives CDR1 SGHRS, CDR2 YFSETQ. The CDR3 contains 14 residues. The CDR3 is CASTLGQANTEAFF. CDR3 nucleotide sequence: TGCGCCAGCACGTTGGGACAGGCGAACACTGAAGCTTTCTTT.

The J gene is TRBJ1-1, the V gene TRBV5-4, with D perhaps TRBD1 (5 bases). Germline V lookup: CDR1 SGHNT, CDR2 YYREEE (reference sequence). The V gene lost 0 bases and the J gene lost 2 bases, with 11 bases spanning the gap. This CDR3 spans 15 amino acids. CDR3 DNA sequence: TGTGCCAGCAGCTTGGCTACAGGATATAACACTGAAGCTTTCTTT. Amino acids: CASSLATGYNTEAFF.